This T cell receptor beta chain was profiled in a study of regulatory and conventional T cells in RAG deficiency. Study-wide points: Shannon entropy fell and Simpson indices rose in RAG-deficient patients. Compared with controls, unique Treg TCR beta sequences dropped about 110-fold in Omenn syndrome and CID/AS. Omenn patients showed >80% Treg-Tconv overlap and shorter CDR3 lengths.

The method was immunoSEQ multiplex PCR; TCRdb's version includes in-frame clones alone and lacks a portion of them. In the table there are under 15,000 clones, roughly 95% of which are singletons. Blood CD4+ CD25-high CD127-low regulatory T cells supplied the genomic DNA template. The CDR3 is 20 amino acids. Germline CDR1 reads SGHNT; CDR2 reads YYREEE (reference sequence). After removal of 1 base from V and 2 bases from J, the junction contained 17 bases not matched to a gene. A word on this clone: Its target is not known.

These data are also associated with another study on regulatory T cells. That work adds: The PCR used 52 TRBV and 13 TRBJ primers.

The TCR comes from a human donor in good health. Sequencing used CD127- CD25+ CD4+ Tregs sorted from blood. This chain links TRBV5-4 with TRBJ2-3; the match to TRBD2 covers 9 bases. The CDR3 loop is CASSLRRGSTGTSFTDTQYF. CDR3 bases: TGTGCCAGCAGCTTGAGGAGGGGGTCAACCGGGACTAGCTTCACAGATACGCAGTATTTT.